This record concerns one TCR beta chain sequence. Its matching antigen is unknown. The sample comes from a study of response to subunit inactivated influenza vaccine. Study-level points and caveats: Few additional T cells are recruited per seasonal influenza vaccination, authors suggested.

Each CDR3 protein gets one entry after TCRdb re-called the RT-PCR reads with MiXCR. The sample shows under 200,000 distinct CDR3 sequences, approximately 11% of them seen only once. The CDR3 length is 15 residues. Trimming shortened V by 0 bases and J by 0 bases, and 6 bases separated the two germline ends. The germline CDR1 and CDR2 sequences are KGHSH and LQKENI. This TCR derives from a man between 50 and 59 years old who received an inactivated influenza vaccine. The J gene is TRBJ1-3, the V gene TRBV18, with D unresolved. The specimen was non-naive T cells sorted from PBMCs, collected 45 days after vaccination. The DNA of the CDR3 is TGTGCCAGCTCACCACCAGCACTCTCTGGAAACACCATATATTTT. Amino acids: CASSPPALSGNTIYF.